Listed below are T cell receptor beta chains from one sample, sequenced in a study of blood T cell repertoires in COVID-19. Libraries were prepared by immunoSEQ multiplex PCR; TCRdb keeps only in-frame clonotypes and omits some of them. The repertoire holds about 430,000 clones, with around nine tenths as singletons. What was sequenced was PBMCs or T cells enriched from blood (not recorded which). Source of these receptors: a woman aged 18-29 years who had been exposed to COVID-19. CDR3s include the opening cysteine and the closing phenylalanine or tryptophan. The D gene is left open where the match is weak. A row's size may be missing; if present it is once, few, many or a size class.

clone_size v_call d_call cdr3_aa
- TRBV5-1 - CASSLGSSSNYGYTF
- TRBV4-2 - CASSQGSSYEQYF
- TRBV29-1 - CSGSDSATNEKLFF
- TRBV4-3 - CASSQDHRVNSPAYPNYGYTF
- TRBV7-2 - CASSPGREGAYGYTF
- TRBV4-2 - CASSQDLVLAGLSNQPQHF
once TRBV18 - CASSVGGDSSYEQYF
- TRBV7-2 TRBD2 CASSLAPAGGTTDTQYF
- TRBV6-5 - CASSYAQETYEQYF
- TRBV25-1 TRBD2 CASSDRGGLTDTQYF
- TRBV7-9 - CASSLVGRPEETQYF
- TRBV5-5 TRBD1 CASSSDRAGNQPQHF
- TRBV19 - CASSIRVISGEETQYF
- TRBV4-1 TRBD1 CASSQEPGQGYNEQFF
- TRBV6-5 - CASSYSGTLSNTEAFF
- TRBV5-1 - CASSLGPQGSGNTIYF
- TRBV28 - CASTSSGGQETQYF
- TRBV2 TRBD2 CASQYDFGTSGELFF
- TRBV6-5 TRBD1 CASRTGVEKLFF